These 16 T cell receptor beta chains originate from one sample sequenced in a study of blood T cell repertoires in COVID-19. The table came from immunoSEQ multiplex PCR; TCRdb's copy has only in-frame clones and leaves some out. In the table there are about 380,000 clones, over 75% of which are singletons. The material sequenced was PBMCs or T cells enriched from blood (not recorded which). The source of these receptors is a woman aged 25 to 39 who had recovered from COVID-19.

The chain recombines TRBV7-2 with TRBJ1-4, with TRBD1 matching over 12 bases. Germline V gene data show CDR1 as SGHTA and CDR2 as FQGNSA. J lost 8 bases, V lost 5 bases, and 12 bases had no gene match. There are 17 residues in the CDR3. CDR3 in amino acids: CASSQNTGQGAWEKLFF. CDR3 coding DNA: TGTGCCAGCAGCCAAAATACGGGACAGGGGGCTTGGGAAAAACTGTTTTTT.

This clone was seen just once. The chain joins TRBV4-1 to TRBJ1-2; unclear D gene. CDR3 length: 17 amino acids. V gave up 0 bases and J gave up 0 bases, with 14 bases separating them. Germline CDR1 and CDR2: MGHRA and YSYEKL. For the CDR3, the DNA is TGCGCCAGCAGCCAAGATAGGAGGGAGGAGGCTAACTATGGCTACACCTTC. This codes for CASSQDRREEANYGYTF.

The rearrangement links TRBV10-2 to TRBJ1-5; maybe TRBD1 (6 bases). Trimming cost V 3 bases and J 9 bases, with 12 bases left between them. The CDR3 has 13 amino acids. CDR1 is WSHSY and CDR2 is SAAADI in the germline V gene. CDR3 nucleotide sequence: TGCGCCAGCAGTGACCCGCGGGGGCGGCCCCAGCATTTT. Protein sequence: CASSDPRGRPQHF.

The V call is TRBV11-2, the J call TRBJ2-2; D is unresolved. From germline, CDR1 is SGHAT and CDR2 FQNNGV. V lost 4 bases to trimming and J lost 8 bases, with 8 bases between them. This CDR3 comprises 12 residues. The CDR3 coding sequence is TGTGCCAGCAGCTGGGCGTTGGGGGAGCTGTTTTTT. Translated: CASSWALGELFF.

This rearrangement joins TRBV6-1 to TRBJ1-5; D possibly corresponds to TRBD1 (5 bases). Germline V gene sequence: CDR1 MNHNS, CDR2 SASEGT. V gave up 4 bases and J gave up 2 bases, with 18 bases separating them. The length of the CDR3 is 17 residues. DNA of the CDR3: TGTGCCAGCAGTGCTCTGGACGGGACTCGCGGCAATCAGCCCCAGCATTTT. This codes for CASSALDGTRGNQPQHF.

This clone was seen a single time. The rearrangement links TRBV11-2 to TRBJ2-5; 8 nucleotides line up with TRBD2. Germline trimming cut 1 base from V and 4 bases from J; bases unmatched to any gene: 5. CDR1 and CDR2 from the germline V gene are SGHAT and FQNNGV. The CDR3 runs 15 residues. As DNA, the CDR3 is TGTGCCAGCAGCTTAGCGGGGGGGGTTGCAGAGACCCAGTACTTC. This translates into CASSLAGGVAETQYF. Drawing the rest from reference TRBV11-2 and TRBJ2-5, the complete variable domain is EAGVAQSPRYKIIEKRQSVAFWCNPISGHATLYWYQQILGQGPKLLIQFQNNGVVDDSQLPKDRFSAERLKGVDSTLKIQPAKLEDSAVYLCASSLAGGVAETQYFGPGTRLLVL.

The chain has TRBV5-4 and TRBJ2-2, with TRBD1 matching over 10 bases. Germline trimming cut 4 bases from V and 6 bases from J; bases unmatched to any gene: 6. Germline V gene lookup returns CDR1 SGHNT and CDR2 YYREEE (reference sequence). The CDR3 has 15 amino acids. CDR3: CASSLRGQGSGELFF. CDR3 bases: TGTGCCAGCAGCCTCCGGGGACAGGGGTCCGGGGAGCTGTTTTTT.

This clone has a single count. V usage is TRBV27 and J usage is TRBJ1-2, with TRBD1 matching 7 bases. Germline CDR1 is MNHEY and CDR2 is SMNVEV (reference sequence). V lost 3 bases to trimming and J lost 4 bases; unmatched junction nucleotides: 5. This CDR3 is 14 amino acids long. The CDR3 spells CASSLTGSLYGYTF. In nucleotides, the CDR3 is TGTGCCAGCAGTTTGACAGGGAGCCTCTATGGCTACACCTTC.

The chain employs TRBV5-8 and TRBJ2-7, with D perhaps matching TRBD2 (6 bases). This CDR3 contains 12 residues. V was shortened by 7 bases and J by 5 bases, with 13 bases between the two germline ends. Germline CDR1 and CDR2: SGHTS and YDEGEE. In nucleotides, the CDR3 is TGTGCCAGCGGTCTAGCGAACCACGAGCAGTACTTC. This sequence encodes CASGLANHEQYF.

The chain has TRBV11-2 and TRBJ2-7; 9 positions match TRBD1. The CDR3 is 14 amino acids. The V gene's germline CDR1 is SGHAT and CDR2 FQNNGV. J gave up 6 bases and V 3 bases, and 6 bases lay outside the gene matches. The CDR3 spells CASSFTGGGSEQYF. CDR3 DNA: TGTGCCAGCAGCTTTACAGGGGGCGGGAGCGAGCAGTACTTC.

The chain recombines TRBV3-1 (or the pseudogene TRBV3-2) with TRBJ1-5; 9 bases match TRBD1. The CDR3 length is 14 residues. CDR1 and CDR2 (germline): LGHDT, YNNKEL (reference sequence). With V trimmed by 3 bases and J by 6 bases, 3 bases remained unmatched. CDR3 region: CASSQRQGGQPQHF. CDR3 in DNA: TGTGCCAGCAGCCAGAGACAGGGGGGTCAGCCCCAGCATTTT.

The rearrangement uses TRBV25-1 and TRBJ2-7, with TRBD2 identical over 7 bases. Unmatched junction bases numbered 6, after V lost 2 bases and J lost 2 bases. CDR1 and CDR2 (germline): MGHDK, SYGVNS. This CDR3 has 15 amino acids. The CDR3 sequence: CASSEVGGEAYEQYF. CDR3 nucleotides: TGTGCCAGCAGTGAAGTGGGAGGGGAGGCCTACGAGCAGTACTTC.

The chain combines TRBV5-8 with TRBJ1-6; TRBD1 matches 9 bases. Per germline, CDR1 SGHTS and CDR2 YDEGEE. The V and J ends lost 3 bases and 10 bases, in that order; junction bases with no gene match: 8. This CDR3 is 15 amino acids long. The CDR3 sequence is CASSSRRTGVSPLHF. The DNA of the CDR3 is TGTGCCAGCAGCTCGAGACGGACAGGGGTCTCACCCCTCCACTTT.

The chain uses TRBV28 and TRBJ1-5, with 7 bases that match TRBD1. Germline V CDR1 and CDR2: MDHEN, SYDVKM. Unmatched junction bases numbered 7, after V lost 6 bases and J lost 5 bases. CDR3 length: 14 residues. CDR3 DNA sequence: TGTGCCAGCAGAACCGGACAGGCGGATCAGCCCCAGCATTTT. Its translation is CASRTGQADQPQHF. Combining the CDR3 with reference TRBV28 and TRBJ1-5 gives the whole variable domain DVKVTQSSRYLVKRTGEKVFLECVQDMDHENMFWYRQDPGLGLRLIYFSYDVKMKEKGDIPEGYSVSREKKERFSLILESASTNQTSMYLCASRTGQADQPQHFGDGTRLSIL.

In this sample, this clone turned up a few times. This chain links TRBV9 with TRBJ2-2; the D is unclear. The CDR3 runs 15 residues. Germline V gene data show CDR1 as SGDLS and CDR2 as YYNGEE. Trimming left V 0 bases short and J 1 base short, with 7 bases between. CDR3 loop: CASSVGSRNTGELFF. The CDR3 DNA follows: TGTGCCAGCAGCGTAGGGTCGCGGAACACCGGGGAGCTGTTTTTT.

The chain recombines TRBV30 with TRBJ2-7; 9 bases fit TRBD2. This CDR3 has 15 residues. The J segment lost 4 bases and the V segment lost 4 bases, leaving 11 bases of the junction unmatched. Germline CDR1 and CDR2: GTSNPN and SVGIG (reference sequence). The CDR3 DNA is TGTGCCTGGAATAGTGGTAGCGGGGGTCCATACGAGCAGTACTTC. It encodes CAWNSGSGGPYEQYF.